Listed here are 3 T cell receptor beta chains from one sample, sequenced in a study of T cells after yellow fever vaccination. TCRdb re-derived calls from the 5' RACE reads in MiXCR, one entry per CDR3 protein. Among over 250,000 distinct CDR3 sequences listed, approximately 4% were seen once. Specimen: PBMCs, collected 5 days after the yellow fever booster vaccination. The receptor set was obtained from a man between 18 and 35 years old who received the YFV17D yellow fever vaccine.

This clonotype has a count of ten or more. The CDR3 coding sequence is TGTGCCAGCAGTTTTGGGGGAAGGAGGTCCGAGCAGTACTTC. Protein sequence: CASSFGGRRSEQYF. J is TRBJ2-7 and V is TRBV12-3 or TRBV12-4, with D possibly called TRBD1 or TRBD2 (5 bases each). The CDR3 contains 14 residues. V was pared by 3 bases and J by 6 bases, with 15 bases between.

The table lists this clonotype with a few counts. The rearrangement joins TRBV7-2 to TRBJ2-5; D possibly corresponds to TRBD1 (6 bases). The CDR3 totals 16 residues. Germline CDR1 reads SGHTA; CDR2 reads FQGNSA. The ends were cut back, 5 bases at V and 5 bases at J, with 21 bases in the middle. The CDR3 coding sequence is TGTGCCAGCAGCCCAACTCCAGGGGCCGCTATGGAGACCCAGTACTTC. The encoded protein is CASSPTPGAAMETQYF.

The sample holds a few counts of this clonotype. The gene calls are TRBV5-1 and TRBJ1-1, with no clear D. This CDR3 comprises 13 residues. Deletions cut 4 bases from V and 3 bases from J, with 10 bases between. CDR1 is SGHRS and CDR2 is YFSETQ in the germline V gene. This CDR3 is CASSPRMDTEAFF. The DNA of the CDR3 is TGCGCCAGCAGCCCAAGAATGGACACTGAAGCTTTCTTT.